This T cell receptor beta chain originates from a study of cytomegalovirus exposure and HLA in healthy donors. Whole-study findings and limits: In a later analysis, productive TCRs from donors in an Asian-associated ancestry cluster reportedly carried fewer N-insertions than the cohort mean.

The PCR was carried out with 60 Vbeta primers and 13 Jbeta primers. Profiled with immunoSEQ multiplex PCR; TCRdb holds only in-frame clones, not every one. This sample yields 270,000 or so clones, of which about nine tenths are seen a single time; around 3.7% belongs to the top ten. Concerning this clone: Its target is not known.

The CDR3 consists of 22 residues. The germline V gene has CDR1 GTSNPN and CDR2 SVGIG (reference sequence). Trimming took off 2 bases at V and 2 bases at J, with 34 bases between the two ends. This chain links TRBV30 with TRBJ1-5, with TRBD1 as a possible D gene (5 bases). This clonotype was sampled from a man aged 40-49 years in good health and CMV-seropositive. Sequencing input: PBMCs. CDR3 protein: CAWSPLLGGDGEERIGNQPQHF. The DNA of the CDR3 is TGTGCCTGGAGTCCCCTCTTGGGGGGGGACGGGGAGGAGAGGATCGGCAATCAGCCCCAGCATTTT.